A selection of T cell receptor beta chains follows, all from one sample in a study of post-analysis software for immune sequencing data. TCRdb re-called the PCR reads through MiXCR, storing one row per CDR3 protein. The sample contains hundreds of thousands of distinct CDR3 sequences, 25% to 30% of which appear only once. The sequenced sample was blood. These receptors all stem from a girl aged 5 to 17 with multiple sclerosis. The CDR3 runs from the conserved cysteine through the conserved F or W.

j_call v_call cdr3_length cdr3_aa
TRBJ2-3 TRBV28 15 CASRDRNLSTDTQYF
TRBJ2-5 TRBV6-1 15 CASSEGPGPQETQYF
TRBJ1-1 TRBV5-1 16 CASSLGQGSPNTEAFF
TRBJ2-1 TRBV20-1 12 CSARIGGNEQFF
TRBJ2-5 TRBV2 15 CASTRGTGGQETQYF
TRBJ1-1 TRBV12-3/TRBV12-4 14 CASSPQTSGTEAFF
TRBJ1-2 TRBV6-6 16 CASSPPSDRGLRGYTF
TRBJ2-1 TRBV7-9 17 CASSQAGRHYPYNEQFF
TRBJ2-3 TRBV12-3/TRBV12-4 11 CASRVSYTQYF
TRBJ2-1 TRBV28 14 CASSKGASYNEQFF
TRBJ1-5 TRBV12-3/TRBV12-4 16 CASSLLQGFSNQPQHF
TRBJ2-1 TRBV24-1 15 CATGGSRASYNEQFF
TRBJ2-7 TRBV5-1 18 CASSLAPPSRASSYEQYF
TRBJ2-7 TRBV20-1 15 CSARDAAGTLYEQYF
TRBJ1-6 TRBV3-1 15 CASSQERQGRSPLHF
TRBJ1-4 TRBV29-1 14 CGARFRGSEEKLFF
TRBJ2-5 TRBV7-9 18 CASSKRPLVGGHQETQYF
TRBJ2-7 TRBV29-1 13 CSVSLPSSYEQYF
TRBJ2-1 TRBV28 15 CATHPPGQGWNEQFF
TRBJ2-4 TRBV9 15 CASSPRDGGGNIQYF
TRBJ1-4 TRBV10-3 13 CAISVATNEKLFF
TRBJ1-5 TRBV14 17 CASSPRPGTSKLQPQHF
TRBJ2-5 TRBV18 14 CASSPPANPETQYF
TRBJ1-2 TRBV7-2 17 CASSSRTGEIGAYGYTF
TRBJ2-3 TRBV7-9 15 CASSLVVAGDDTQYF
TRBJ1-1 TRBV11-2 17 CASSFGQGGMKDTEAFF
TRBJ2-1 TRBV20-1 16 CSANYRTSGTYNEQFF
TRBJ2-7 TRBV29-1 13 CSVYGVGSNEQYF
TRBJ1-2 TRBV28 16 CASSSLTREANYGYTF